These T cell receptor beta chains were read from a single sample in a study of CD8 T cells in Susac syndrome. Each CDR3 protein is one row after TCRdb ran MiXCR on the immunoSEQ multiplex PCR reads. Of more than 65,000 distinct CDR3 sequences in the sample, approximately 95% were seen once. Sequenced sample: CD8+ T cells from PBMCs. All receptors derive from a human donor in good health. The CDR3 runs from the conserved cysteine through the conserved F or W. Size values are once, few and many counts, or a class for expanded clones, and some rows have none.

v_gene	len	j_gene	abundance	CDR3aa
TRBV28	14	TRBJ2-5	NA	CASSSSGRQETQYF
TRBV12-3/TRBV12-4	15	TRBJ2-1	once	CASSPQVSSYNEQFF
TRBV5-1	15	TRBJ1-5	once	CASSETPGEDQPQHF
TRBV24-1	14	TRBJ2-2	NA	CATSDLGGIGELFF
TRBV19	13	TRBJ1-1	NA	CASSPGLVTEAFF
TRBV4-1	16	TRBJ2-4	NA	CASSQERTGQLNIQYF
TRBV20-1	14	TRBJ1-2	NA	CSARLSFVDYGYTF
TRBV7-9	14	TRBJ1-2	NA	CASSSRDRPHGYTF
TRBV29-1	12	TRBJ2-1	NA	CSVVWSNNEQFF
TRBV7-9	16	TRBJ1-1	once	CASSLERTGRGTEAFF
TRBV12-3/TRBV12-4	13	TRBJ2-7	NA	CASSILRTDEQYF
TRBV7-9	13	TRBJ1-1	NA	CASSLGQGHEAFF
TRBV5-1	15	TRBJ2-5	NA	CASSPTGGIQETQYF
TRBV7-9	16	TRBJ2-5	NA	CASSTTLPSVKETQYF
TRBV15	16	TRBJ2-3	NA	CATSRDRGPATDTQYF
TRBV6-2/TRBV6-3	15	TRBJ2-2	NA	CASSYLAANTGELFF
TRBV15	14	TRBJ1-6	NA	CATSRVDGDSPLHF
TRBV20-1	13	TRBJ2-5	NA	CTGTGSAVETQYF
TRBV6-1	15	TRBJ2-3	once	CASRGFSFNADTQYF
TRBV4-2	12	TRBJ1-1	NA	CASSQGSAEAFF
TRBV29-1	14	TRBJ2-3	NA	CSVWGLGVLDTQYF
TRBV5-1	14	TRBJ2-1	NA	CASSEVSSYNEQFF
TRBV4-2	17	TRBJ1-2	NA	CASSQDQTDSISYGYTF
TRBV9	12	TRBJ1-2	NA	CASSVGGMGYTF
TRBV14	18	TRBJ1-6	NA	CASSHIDRMSSYNSPLHF
TRBV27	13	TRBJ1-1	NA	CASSLTRQVEAFF
TRBV4-1	16	TRBJ1-1	NA	CASSQDLSRMNTEAFF
TRBV7-3	15	TRBJ2-1	NA	CASSLAGGLYNEQFF
TRBV19	14	TRBJ1-2	NA	CASSPPGGAAGYTF
TRBV28	14	TRBJ1-5	NA	CASSLQRGNQPQHF
TRBV27	15	TRBJ2-1	NA	CASSSWGLAGNEQFF
TRBV7-9	11	TRBJ2-5	once	CASSGGGAQYF
TRBV19	18	TRBJ2-3	NA	CASSIRFVAGTSTDTQYF
TRBV28	14	TRBJ2-2	NA	CASSFLHNTGELFF
TRBV20-1	13	TRBJ2-2	NA	CSARDRRTGELFF
TRBV12-3/TRBV12-4	16	TRBJ1-1	NA	CASSLDRGGMNTEAFF
TRBV5-1	14	TRBJ1-2	NA	CASSEGTGAYGYTF
TRBV16	15	TRBJ2-1	NA	CASSHGQGPLNEQFF
TRBV30	14	TRBJ2-7	NA	CAWGELGQGDEQYF
TRBV4-1	16	TRBJ2-7	NA	CASSQAPHGPGYEQYF
TRBV16	14	TRBJ1-1	NA	CASSFRDFNTEAFF
TRBV29-1	15	TRBJ1-4	NA	CSAQGPSATNEKLFF